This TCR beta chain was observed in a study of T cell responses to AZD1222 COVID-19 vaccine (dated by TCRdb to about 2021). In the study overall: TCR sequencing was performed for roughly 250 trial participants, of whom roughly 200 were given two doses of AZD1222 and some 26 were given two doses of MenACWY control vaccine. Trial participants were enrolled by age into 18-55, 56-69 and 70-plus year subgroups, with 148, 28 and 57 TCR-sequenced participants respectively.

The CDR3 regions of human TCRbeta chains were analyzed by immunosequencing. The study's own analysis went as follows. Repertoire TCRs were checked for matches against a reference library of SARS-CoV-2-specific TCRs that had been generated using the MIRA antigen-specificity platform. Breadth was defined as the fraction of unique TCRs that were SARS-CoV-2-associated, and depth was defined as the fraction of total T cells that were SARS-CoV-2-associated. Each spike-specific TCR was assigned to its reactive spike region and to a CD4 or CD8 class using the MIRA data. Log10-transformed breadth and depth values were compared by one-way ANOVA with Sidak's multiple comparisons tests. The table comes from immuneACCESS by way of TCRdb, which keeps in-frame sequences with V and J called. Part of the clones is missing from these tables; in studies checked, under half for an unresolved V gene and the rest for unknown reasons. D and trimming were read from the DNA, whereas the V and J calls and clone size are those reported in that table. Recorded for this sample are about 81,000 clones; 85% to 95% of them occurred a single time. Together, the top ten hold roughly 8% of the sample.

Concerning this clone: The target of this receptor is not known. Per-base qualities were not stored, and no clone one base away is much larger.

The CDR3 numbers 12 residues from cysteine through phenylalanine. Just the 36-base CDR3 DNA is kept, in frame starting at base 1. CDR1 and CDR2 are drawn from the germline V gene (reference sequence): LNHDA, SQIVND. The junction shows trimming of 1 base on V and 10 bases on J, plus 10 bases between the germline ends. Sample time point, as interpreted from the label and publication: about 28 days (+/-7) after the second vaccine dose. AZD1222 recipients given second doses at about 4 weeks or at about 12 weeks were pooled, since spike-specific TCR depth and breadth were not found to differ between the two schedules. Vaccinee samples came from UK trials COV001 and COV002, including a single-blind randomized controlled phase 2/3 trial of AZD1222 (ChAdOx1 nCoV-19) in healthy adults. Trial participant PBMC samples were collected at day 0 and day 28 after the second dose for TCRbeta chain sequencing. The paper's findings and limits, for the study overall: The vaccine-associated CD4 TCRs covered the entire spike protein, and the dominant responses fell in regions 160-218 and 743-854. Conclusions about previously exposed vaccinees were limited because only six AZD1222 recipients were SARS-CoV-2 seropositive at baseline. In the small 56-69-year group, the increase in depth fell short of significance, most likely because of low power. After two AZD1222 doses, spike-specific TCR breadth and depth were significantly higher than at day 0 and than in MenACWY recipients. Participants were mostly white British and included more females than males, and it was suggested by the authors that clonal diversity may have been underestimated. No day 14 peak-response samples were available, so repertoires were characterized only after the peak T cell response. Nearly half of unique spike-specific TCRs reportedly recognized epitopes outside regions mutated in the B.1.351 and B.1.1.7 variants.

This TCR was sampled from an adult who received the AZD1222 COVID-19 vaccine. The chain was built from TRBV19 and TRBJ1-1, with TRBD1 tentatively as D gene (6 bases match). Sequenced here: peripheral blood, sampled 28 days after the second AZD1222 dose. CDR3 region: CASSIVQGPAFF. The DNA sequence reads TGTGCCAGTAGTATAGTCCAGGGGCCAGCTTTCTTT.